This entry concerns a single TCR beta chain. Its matching antigen is unknown. This entry belongs to a study of T cell repertoires in cytomegalovirus infection. Study information: Based on public TCR beta signatures, there were indications of CMV infection and of a matching HLA type.

Trimming stripped 3 bases from V and 4 bases from J, with 11 bases between. The CDR3 contains 15 residues. CDR1 is SGDLS, CDR2 YYNGEE, per germline. TCRdb processed the reads anew with MiXCR; each CDR3 protein has one entry. The sample has 300,000 or so distinct CDR3 sequences, 9.6% seen once; the top ten hold around 2.5%. General study results and limits: CMV-specific TCR beta clonotypes restricted by HLA-C dominated the ex vivo response. CMV carriers having the relevant HLA were flagged by cumulative public TCR beta family frequency.

The TCR was taken from a human donor in good health (CMV status not recorded). Some clones in this sample may be carry-over from other donors' samples. The gene calls are TRBV9 and TRBJ2-6; D is unclear. Sequencing was done on a sample of PBMCs. Written as DNA, the CDR3 is TGTGCCAGCAGCGCTCTATTGCCAGGGGCCAACGTCCTGACTTTC. Protein: CASSALLPGANVLTF.